This paragraph covers one TCR beta chain sequence. What it binds is unknown. This record belongs to a study of cytomegalovirus exposure and HLA in healthy donors. As for the study in general: Researchers found that less than 90% of over 350 genotyped donors fell within the Caucasian-associated ancestry cluster. Broader study findings: Some V segments (TRBV6-2 and TRBV6-3 among them) were excluded as indistinguishable. In a later analysis, HLA-associated TCR beta chains were more clonally expanded than equally common others.

PCR involved 60 Vbeta and 13 Jbeta primers. TCRdb's copy holds only in-frame clones and misses some; the assay was immunoSEQ multiplex PCR. The listing records tens of thousands of clones. Losses at the gene ends were 4 bases for V and 9 bases for J; bases not matched to a gene: 14. Germline CDR1 and CDR2: SGHVS and FNYEAQ. This CDR3 comprises 15 residues. This TCR derives from a woman aged 55-69 years in good health and CMV-seronegative. The sample comprised PBMCs. The J gene is TRBJ2-5, the V gene TRBV7-6; 7 nucleotides agree with TRBD2. CDR3 in amino acids: CASSSLGRSGEAQYF. In nucleotides, the CDR3 is TGTGCCAGCAGCTCGCTGGGTCGCAGCGGGGAGGCCCAGTACTTC.